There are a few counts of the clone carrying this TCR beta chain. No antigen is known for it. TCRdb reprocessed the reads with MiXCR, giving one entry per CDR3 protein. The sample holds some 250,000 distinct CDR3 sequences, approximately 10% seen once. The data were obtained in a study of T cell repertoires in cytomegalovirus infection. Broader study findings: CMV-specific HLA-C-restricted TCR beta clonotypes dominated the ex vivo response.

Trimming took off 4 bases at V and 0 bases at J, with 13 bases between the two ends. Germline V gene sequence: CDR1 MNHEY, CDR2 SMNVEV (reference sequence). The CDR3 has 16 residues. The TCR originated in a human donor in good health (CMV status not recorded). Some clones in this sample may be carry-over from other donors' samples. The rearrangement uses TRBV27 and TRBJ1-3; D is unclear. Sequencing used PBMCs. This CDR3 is CASSSSNAFSGNTIYF. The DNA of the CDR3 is TGTGCCAGCAGTTCCTCAAACGCGTTCTCTGGAAACACCATATATTTT.